The source of this T cell receptor beta chain is a study of T cells in Graves' hyperthyroidism and ophthalmopathy. General study results and limits: Stable hyperthyroidism was told apart from ophthalmopathy by a model built on 13 V-J features.

Amplification yielded TCR beta CDR3 regions, with RNA transcripts as the source. The primer set for the first-round RT-PCR of the TCR CDR3 was HTBI. TCRdb re-called the multiplex PCR reads with MiXCR, one entry per CDR3 protein. The table includes roughly 840,000 distinct CDR3 sequences, over 35% detected once. Clinical symptoms, serum thyroxine, TRAb, thyroid ultrasound and orbital computed tomography informed diagnoses. The V gene lost 0 bases and the J gene lost 5 bases, with 7 bases spanning the gap. Germline CDR1 and CDR2: SGHTA and FQGNSA. CDR3 size: 14 residues. This clonotype was found many times. Its matching antigen is unknown.

The source of this sequence is a man aged 18 to 29 with Graves' hyperthyroidism. The chain uses TRBV7-2 and TRBJ2-2; D remains unclear. Material: blood. Written as DNA, the CDR3 is TGTGCCAGCAGCTTAGCTCGGCAGACCGGGGAGCTGTTTTTT. It codes for CASSLARQTGELFF.